The sequence of this T cell receptor (beta chain) was determined in a study of technical replicates of blood from a few donors. Only in-frame clones appear in the TCRdb table, and some are missing; sequencing was by immunoSEQ multiplex PCR. The data hold roughly 100,000 clones, with about 96% observed a single time. Per germline, CDR1 SGHRS and CDR2 YFSETQ. Trimming took 7 bases from V and 0 from J; bases not matched to a gene: 3. The CDR3 spans 13 residues. Sample: T cells isolated from PBMCs. This chain uses TRBV5-1 with TRBJ1-1; 7 bases match TRBD1. This receptor was obtained from a human donor in good health. The CDR3 here is CASRTGLNTEAFF. The CDR3 DNA follows: TGCGCCAGCCGGACAGGTTTGAACACTGAAGCTTTCTTT.